This paragraph covers one T cell receptor (beta chain) sequence. Antigen specificity is unknown. CD45RO/CCR7/CD25/CD127/CD95/CD27 sorting isolated CD4+ naive, central memory, regulatory and stem cell-like memory cells. This sample stems from a study of beta chain features in type 1 diabetes. For the study at large: The examined sorted cells totaled about 110 million across samples.

Study findings and constraints: Comparison showed that naive, central memory and Treg TCRB repertoires appeared more similar among patients than among healthy donors. Among patients with Type 1 diabetes, TCRB CDR3s were moderately but significantly shorter in every one of the four CD4+ subsets.

The length of the CDR3 is 14 residues. V trimming: 8 bases; J trimming: 7 bases; junction bases outside the gene matches: 10. Per the germline V gene, CDR1 is SEHNR and CDR2 is FQNEAQ (reference sequence). As every portion of the isolated RNA was reverse transcribed, the sequencing read expressed TCRB transcripts. Data came from immunoSEQ multiplex PCR; TCRdb stores just in-frame clones and leaves some out. Among approximately 360,000 clones listed, roughly an eighth were seen once. Sequences were obtained from naive CD4+ T cells from blood. The origin of this receptor is a young woman with type 1 diabetes. The genes are TRBV7-9 and TRBJ2-1; 8 positions agree with TRBD2. CDR3 amino acids: CASGSLAGRNEQFF. The DNA of the CDR3 is TGTGCCAGCGGAAGCCTAGCGGGTAGGAATGAGCAGTTCTTC.